This T cell receptor beta chain emerged from a study of T cell repertoires in cytomegalovirus infection. The germline V gene has CDR1 SGHDT and CDR2 YYEEEE. V lost 4 bases and J lost 3, with 12 bases in between. The CDR3 has 14 residues. This clonotype was detected a few times. Each CDR3 protein gets one entry after TCRdb re-called the reads with MiXCR. The sample holds about 260,000 distinct CDR3 sequences, 12% to 15% seen once. Sequencing input: PBMCs. This sequence was found in a human donor in good health (CMV status not recorded). Some clones in this sample may be carry-over from other donors' samples. The chain couples TRBV5-6 to TRBJ2-3, with a possible D match to TRBD1 (5 bases). The CDR3 coding sequence is TGTGCCAGCAGCCCCAGGGAATGGACAGATACGCAGTATTTT. This sequence encodes CASSPREWTDTQYF. Variable domain in full (rest from reference TRBV5-6 and TRBJ2-3): DAGVTQSPTHLIKTRGQQVTLRCSPKSGHDTVSWYQQALGQGPQFIFQYYEEEERQRGNFPDRFSGHQFPNYSSELNVNALLLGDSALYLCASSPREWTDTQYFGPGTRLTVL.